One T cell receptor (beta chain) is described in this entry. Its matching antigen is unknown. The data were taken from a study of CD8+ T cells in alopecia areata. Study-level results: Within the top 100, expanded CD8+ clones significantly decreased with tofacitinib, as did scalp clonality.

Regarding treatment: oral pan-JAK inhibitor, 5-10 mg twice daily. CDR1 is MNHEY and CDR2 is SMNVEV in the germline V gene (reference sequence). Trimming shortened V by 4 bases and J by 5 bases, and 8 bases separated the two germline ends. The length of the CDR3 is 13 residues. TCR sequencing used cDNA made by reverse transcription of extracted RNA. TCRdb's copy holds only in-frame clones and misses some; the assay was immunoSEQ multiplex PCR. The profile shows more than 90,000 clones, around 60% of them singletons. This receptor was taken from a human donor with alopecia areata. The rearrangement joins TRBV27 to TRBJ2-2, with D possibly matching TRBD1 (5 bases). This specimen consisted of CD8+ T cells sorted from blood, obtained at week 4, from a patient treated with tofacitinib. CDR3 DNA: TGTGCCAGCAGTTGGCAGGGAACCGGGGAGCTGTTTTTT. This codes for CASSWQGTGELFF.